A single sample is the source of the 32 T cell receptor beta chains below, sequenced in a study of T cell responses to AZD1222 COVID-19 vaccine. TCRdb keeps only in-frame clones here, not all; method: immunoSEQ multiplex PCR. The sample lists 85,000 to 110,000 clones; over 75% were seen once. The sample consisted of peripheral blood, taken on day 0 of AZD1222 vaccination. Receptors were obtained from an adult in good health.

This chain connects TRBV28 to TRBJ1-3, with unresolved D. The CDR3 consists of 12 residues. V gave up 8 bases and J gave up 2 bases, with 7 bases separating them. The germline gives CDR1 MDHEN, CDR2 SYDVKM. The CDR3 DNA sequence: TGTGCCAGCGTCGATCCTGGAAACACCATATATTTT. Its protein product is CASVDPGNTIYF.

In the case of this clone: A junction end diverges from the germline sequence, so it may reflect a read error. This rearrangement joins TRBV7-7 to TRBJ2-5, with TRBD1 as a possible D gene (5 bases). Germline V CDR1 and CDR2: SSHAT, FNYEAQ (reference sequence). The CDR3 loop spans 13 amino acids. CDR3 sequence: CASSVRESETQYF. CDR3 nucleotide sequence: TGTGCTAGCAGCGTCAGGGAATCCGAGACCCAGTACTTC.

With respect to this clone: One end of the junction is discordant with germline, which a read error may explain. This chain uses TRBV6-1 with TRBJ2-7, with D tentatively TRBD1 or TRBD2 (5 bases each). Germline loops: CDR1 MNHNS, CDR2 SASEGT. This CDR3 comprises 16 residues. The CDR3 reads CASNERGRGRVYEQYF. The DNA for the CDR3 is TGTGCCAGCAATGAACGGGGAAGGGGCAGGGTCTACGAGCAGTACTTC.

The rearrangement uses TRBV6-2 or TRBV6-3 and TRBJ1-1; the D is unclear. Germline CDR1 and CDR2: MNHEY and SVGEGT. CDR3 length equals 12 residues. The V gene lost 4 bases and the J gene lost 3 bases, with 6 bases spanning the gap. CDR3 coding DNA: TGTGCCAGCAGTTCGGCCTACACTGAAGCTTTCTTT. It is translated as CASSSAYTEAFF.

The CDR3 here is CASRPEAGQETQYF. DNA for the CDR3: TGCGCCAGCAGGCCCGAGGCGGGGCAAGAGACCCAGTACTTC. V gene TRBV5-1 combines with J gene TRBJ2-5; TRBD2 is a possible D gene (6 bases). The V end was cut by 5 bases, the J end by 2 bases, with 13 bases between. The length of the CDR3 is 14 residues. Germline V CDR1 and CDR2: SGHRS, YFSETQ.

The chain carries TRBV28 and TRBJ1-5, with 10 positions matching TRBD1. This CDR3 has 16 amino acids. Germline V CDR1 and CDR2: MDHEN, SYDVKM. Germline trimming cut 3 bases from V and 6 bases from J; bases unmatched to any gene: 8. Written as DNA, the CDR3 is TGTGCCAGCAGTTTGGCCGGGACAGGGGCGGGTCAGCCCCAGCATTTT. Translated, it gives CASSLAGTGAGQPQHF.

This chain joins TRBV19 and TRBJ2-7, with 8 bases lining up with TRBD2. This CDR3 has 14 amino acids. V dropped 7 bases and J dropped 3; count of bases not matched to a gene: 8. The V gene's germline CDR1 is LNHDA and CDR2 SQIVND (reference sequence). This CDR3 is CASTPGGFSYEQYF. The CDR3 coding sequence is TGTGCCAGTACTCCGGGAGGGTTTAGCTACGAGCAGTACTTC.

This clone was seen a handful of times. The chain employs TRBV20-1 and TRBJ2-1; possibly TRBD2 for D (5 bases). The length of the CDR3 is 15 residues. Trimming removed 3 bases at V and 5 bases at J, with 17 bases between. Germline CDR1 is DFQATT and CDR2 is SNEGSKA (reference sequence). The CDR3 DNA reads as TGCAGTGCTAGTGTGGCAACTAGGCCCGACAATGAGCAGTTCTTC. This encodes CSASVATRPDNEQFF.

This clone was seen a handful of times. The genes are TRBV7-2 and TRBJ1-2; no firm D call. V was pared by 5 bases and J by 1 base, with 14 bases between. The CDR3 consists of 15 residues. Germline V lookup: CDR1 SGHTA, CDR2 FQGNSA. The CDR3 nucleotides are TGTGCCAGCAGCCGCCGAACGACGGGTAACTATGGCTACACCTTC. Amino acid sequence: CASSRRTTGNYGYTF.

The chain links TRBV10-3 to TRBJ2-5; TRBD1 is a possible D gene (5 bases). Germline assignment: CDR1 ENHRY and CDR2 SYGVKD. Trimming took off 7 bases at V and 5 bases at J, with 11 bases between the two ends. The CDR3 extends over 12 amino acids. CDR3 sequence (DNA): TGTGCCATCAAAGGGGAAGCGGAGACCCAGTACTTC. Translating gives CAIKGEAETQYF.

The chain uses TRBV7-9 and TRBJ1-2, with no clear D. The CDR3 extends over 14 amino acids. With 1 base removed from V and 9 bases from J, the gap between germline ends came to 15 bases. Germline V gives CDR1 SEHNR, CDR2 FQNEAQ (reference sequence). In DNA, the CDR3 is TGTGCCAGCAGCTTAGATGGGAACCAGTGGAGCTACACCTTC. It translates to CASSLDGNQWSYTF.

This chain connects TRBV27 to TRBJ2-7, with 9 bases fitting TRBD1. After removal of 2 bases from V and 4 bases from J, the junction contained 3 bases not matched to a gene. CDR3 length: 14 residues. The germline gives CDR1 MNHEY, CDR2 SMNVEV (reference sequence). CDR3 nucleotides: TGTGCCAGCAGTTTAGATGACAGGGGGTACGAGCAGTACTTC. This encodes CASSLDDRGYEQYF.

This clone was picked up one time. The chain links TRBV10-2 to TRBJ1-2, with D perhaps matching TRBD1 (5 bases). CDR1 and CDR2 from the germline V gene are WSHSY and SAAADI. Trimming shortened V by 2 bases and J by 0 bases, and 10 bases separated the two germline ends. CDR3 length: 15 amino acids. CDR3 bases: TGCGCCAGCAGTGAGGGTCAGGGTGCTAACTATGGCTACACCTTC. This codes for CASSEGQGANYGYTF.

This chain links TRBV5-4 with TRBJ1-2; possible D gene TRBD1, 5 bases. Germline V CDR1 and CDR2: SGHNT, YYREEE (reference sequence). The CDR3 spans 17 residues. The ends were cut back, 0 bases at V and 4 bases at J, with 19 bases in the middle. The DNA of the CDR3 is TGTGCCAGCAGCTTGGGACCCCCTGGGGGTCAGAGCTATGGCTACACCTTC. Its protein product is CASSLGPPGGQSYGYTF.

In its sample, this clone was seen a few times. The chain has TRBV5-6 and TRBJ1-2, with D perhaps matching TRBD1 (5 bases). Between the trimmed V and J ends, which lost 4 bases and 8 bases, there was a span of 21 bases. This CDR3 has 15 amino acids. Germline V gene sequence: CDR1 SGHDT, CDR2 YYEEEE. CDR3 residues: CASSQDVGGLAGYTF. The CDR3 coding sequence is TGTGCCAGCAGCCAGGATGTCGGGGGACTAGCAGGCTACACCTTC.

The chain employs TRBV5-5 and TRBJ1-3; D gene ambiguous. Looked up from germline, CDR1 is SGHKS and CDR2 is YYEKEE (reference sequence). CDR3 size: 15 residues. V lost 4 bases and J 2 bases, leaving 13 bases between the germline ends. For the CDR3, the DNA is TGTGCCAGCAGCGAAGTAGGGCACACTGGAAACACCATATATTTT. This gives the protein CASSEVGHTGNTIYF. Drawing the rest from reference TRBV5-5 and TRBJ1-3, the complete variable domain is DAGVTQSPTHLIKTRGQQVTLRCSPISGHKSVSWYQQVLGQGPQFIFQYYEKEERGRGNFPDRFSARQFPNYSSELNVNALLLGDSALYLCASSEVGHTGNTIYFGEGSWLTVV.

The chain couples TRBV7-9 to TRBJ1-6; D unclear. Trimming left V 4 bases short and J 8 bases short, with 6 bases between. CDR1 is SEHNR and CDR2 is FQNEAQ in the germline V gene (reference sequence). The CDR3 consists of 12 residues. For the CDR3, the DNA is TGTGCCAGCAGCTCCCCGTATTCACCCCTCCACTTT. Protein: CASSSPYSPLHF.

The CDR3 DNA follows: TGTGCCAGCACCCCCGGAGTAGCCGCCACTGAAGCTTTCTTT. It yields the protein CASTPGVAATEAFF. The genes are TRBV11-2 and TRBJ1-1; no firm D call. The CDR3 length is 14 residues. Germline V gene data show CDR1 as SGHAT and CDR2 as FQNNGV. Deletions cut 7 bases from V and 4 bases from J, with 16 bases between.

The V call is TRBV24-1, the J call TRBJ1-5; TRBD1 matches 8 bases. The CDR3 spans 15 residues. CDR1 is KGHDR, CDR2 SFDVKD, per germline. V dropped 2 bases and J dropped 5; count of bases not matched to a gene: 4. Here the CDR3 DNA reads TGTGCCACCAGTGATTCACAGGGGGGGGATCAGCCCCAGCATTTT. Translation gives CATSDSQGGDQPQHF.

The chain is built from TRBV6-6 and TRBJ2-2; D remains unclear. Germline-derived CDR1 and CDR2 are MNHNY and SVGAGI (reference sequence). V was trimmed by 5 bases and J by 4 bases, leaving 8 bases between them. CDR3 size: 13 residues. This CDR3 is CASSLHSTGELFF. The CDR3 region has the DNA TGTGCCAGCAGTCTCCACTCCACCGGGGAGCTGTTTTTT.

This clone was seen a few times. The CDR3 region is CASSRQGTGNTIYF. CDR3 nucleotides: TGTGCCAGCAGTAGACAGGGGACTGGAAACACCATATATTTT. V and J are TRBV6-5 and TRBJ1-3; 8 nucleotides line up with TRBD1. Germline V CDR1 and CDR2: MNHEY, SVGAGI. With 5 bases clipped from V and 2 bases from J, the junction kept 2 bases outside the gene matches. This CDR3 has 14 amino acids.

This sequence joins TRBV11-2 and TRBJ1-4, with a tentative D call TRBD1 (6 bases). This CDR3 is built from 15 residues. Germline V lookup: CDR1 SGHAT, CDR2 FQNNGV. Trimming took off 1 base at V and 7 bases at J, with 13 bases between the two ends. CDR3 nucleotides: TGTGCCAGCAGCTTAGCATGGGGGGCAGGTGAAAAACTGTTTTTT. It yields the protein CASSLAWGAGEKLFF.

This clone showed up just a few times. The chain employs TRBV6-5 and TRBJ1-2; 9 nucleotides match TRBD1. V was clipped by 8 bases and J by 6 bases; unmatched bases: 10. The CDR3 covers 14 residues. CDR1 is MNHEY, CDR2 SVGAGI, per germline. The CDR3 region is CASRNRGHGDGYTF. Written as DNA, the CDR3 is TGTGCCAGCCGTAACAGGGGGCATGGGGATGGCTACACCTTC.

The rearrangement uses TRBV5-4 and TRBJ2-1, with a tentative D call TRBD2 (6 bases). Germline V gene data show CDR1 as SGHNT and CDR2 as YYREEE (reference sequence). The CDR3 has 14 residues. With 7 bases removed from V and 6 bases from J, the gap between germline ends came to 17 bases. Here the CDR3 reads CASLTSLRPNEQFF. For the CDR3, the DNA is TGTGCCAGCCTTACTAGCTTAAGACCCAATGAGCAGTTCTTC.

The CDR3 protein is CASSIPGRVSYEQYF. The CDR3 DNA sequence: TGTGCCAGTAGTATCCCGGGGAGGGTCTCCTACGAGCAGTACTTC. V usage is TRBV19 and J usage is TRBJ2-7, with 7 bases fitting TRBD2. Germline trimming cut 3 bases from V and 0 bases from J; bases unmatched to any gene: 5. Germline V gene lookup returns CDR1 LNHDA and CDR2 SQIVND (reference sequence). CDR3 length: 15 amino acids.

At least ten counts were recorded for this clone. This rearrangement joins TRBV5-1 to TRBJ2-2; D not resolved. CDR1 and CDR2 from the germline V gene are SGHRS and YFSETQ. V gave up 5 bases and J gave up 8 bases, with 1 base separating them. This CDR3 has 9 residues. CDR3: CASRGELFF. The CDR3 coding sequence is TGCGCCAGCAGGGGGGAGCTGTTTTTT.

This chain connects TRBV27 to TRBJ2-5; D remains unclear. CDR1 and CDR2 from the germline V gene are MNHEY and SMNVEV (reference sequence). This CDR3 is built from 13 residues. Trimming removed 5 bases at V and 2 bases at J, with 9 bases between. The chain's CDR3 is CASSIGPQETQYF. The CDR3 DNA is TGTGCCAGCAGTATCGGGCCTCAAGAGACCCAGTACTTC.

This clone was seen just once. The chain has TRBV18 and TRBJ2-5; D unclear. V was shortened by 0 bases and J by 2 bases, with 7 bases between the two germline ends. The CDR3 contains 14 residues. Germline-derived CDR1 and CDR2 are KGHSH and LQKENI. The DNA for the CDR3 is TGTGCCAGCTCACCACCGACACATCAAGAGACCCAGTACTTC. Translating it yields CASSPPTHQETQYF.

This chain connects TRBV4-3 to TRBJ2-7, with 9 bases identical to TRBD1. This CDR3 region has 16 residues. V was pared by 1 base and J by 4 bases, with 8 bases of the junction left unmatched. In germline, CDR1 is LGHNA, CDR2 YSLEER. The CDR3 nucleotides are TGCGCCAGCAGCCAAGCTCAAGGCGGGACAGGGTACGAGCAGTACTTC. Translated: CASSQAQGGTGYEQYF.

This clone showed up just a few times. CDR3 nucleotides: TGTGCCAGCAGTTACAGCGCCGGGGAGCTGTTTTTT. Residues: CASSYSAGELFF. The chain carries TRBV6-5 and TRBJ2-2; D gene uncertain. This CDR3 comprises 12 residues. The germline CDR1 and CDR2 sequences are MNHEY and SVGAGI. V was shortened by 2 bases and J by 6 bases, with 4 bases between the two germline ends.

The gene calls are TRBV15 and TRBJ2-4, with 9 bases lining up with TRBD1. The junction had 6 bases not matched to a gene; V was cut back by 4 bases and J by 8 bases. Germline V CDR1 and CDR2: LNHNV, YYDKDF (reference sequence). This CDR3 has 14 amino acids. The DNA for the CDR3 is TGTGCCACCAGCAACGGACAGGGGCTGGACATTCAGTACTTC. This encodes CATSNGQGLDIQYF.

The J gene is TRBJ2-2, the V gene TRBV7-3; TRBD1 aligns across 7 bases. Germline V CDR1 and CDR2: SGHTA, FQGTGA. V dropped 5 bases and J dropped 8; count of bases not matched to a gene: 8. This CDR3 has 14 amino acids. CDR3 sequence (DNA): TGTGCCAGCAGCCCCCGACAGGGCCTGGGGGAGCTGTTTTTT. This translates into CASSPRQGLGELFF.